The 6 T cell receptor beta chains in this list originate from one sample, sequenced in a study of T cells in Graves' hyperthyroidism and ophthalmopathy (dated by TCRdb to the late 2010s). Libraries were constructed by multiplex PCR. Sequencing instrument: Illumina HiSeq 2000. The TCR beta CDR3 regions were amplified from the RNA transcripts. A first-round RT-PCR of the TCR CDR3 used the HTBI primer set with the Qiagen OneStep RT-PCR kit. TCRdb handled the public reads itself, with Q25 trimming in fastp and clone calling in MiXCR, and kept productive beta chains. Each entry merges the rows of one CDR3 protein and shows their most common DNA and genes. In this sample the table shows about 290,000 distinct CDR3 sequences, 10% to 15% of which occur a single time. The ten largest clonotypes hold almost 8% of the sample. Sequenced: blood. These receptors were taken from a woman aged 25-40 years with Graves' hyperthyroidism that later progressed to Graves' ophthalmopathy.

A note on this clonotype: A single base separates this from a much larger clone, so it may be a read error. This rearrangement joins TRBV6-1 to TRBJ2-7, with TRBD1 as a possible D gene (5 bases). The CDR3 has 12 amino acids. Germline V gene sequence: CDR1 MNHNS, CDR2 SASEGT. The V gene lost 10 bases and the J gene lost 5 bases, with 15 bases spanning the gap. The CDR3 DNA reads as TGTGCCACCACGATAGGGGTCAACGAGCAGTACTTC. Translation gives CATTIGVNEQYF.

This clonotype was seen repeatedly, ten times or more. The chain joins TRBV20-1 to TRBJ1-1; TRBD1 matches at 8 bases. The CDR3 runs to 13 residues. The germline V gene has CDR1 DFQATT and CDR2 SNEGSKA (reference sequence). With 6 bases clipped from V and 7 bases from J, the junction kept 10 bases outside the gene matches. This CDR3 is CSAPGQGRFEAFF. The CDR3 DNA follows: TGCAGTGCCCCCGGACAGGGTCGGTTTGAAGCTTTCTTT.

V and J are TRBV20-1 and TRBJ2-2; D call uncertain. Germline-derived CDR1 and CDR2 are DFQATT and SNEGSKA (reference sequence). The CDR3 totals 15 residues. V lost 1 base to trimming and J lost 0 bases, with 9 bases between them. The CDR3: CSARGYTANTGELFF. For the CDR3, the DNA is TGCAGTGCTAGAGGCTACACGGCGAACACCGGGGAGCTGTTTTTT.

This clonotype was counted many times. This rearrangement joins TRBV2 to TRBJ2-1; 10 positions agree with TRBD2. CDR1 is SNHLY and CDR2 is FYNNEI in the germline V gene. The CDR3 length is 16 residues. The V segment lost 5 bases and the J segment 4 bases; nucleotides outside the gene matches: 8. Here the CDR3 DNA reads TGTGCCAGCAGTCCTTATACTAGCGGGAATTACAATGAGCAGTTCTTC. Translated, it gives CASSPYTSGNYNEQFF.

The table lists this clonotype with many counts. The chain combines TRBV30 with TRBJ1-5; 8 nucleotides line up with TRBD1. The CDR3 runs 15 residues. With V trimmed by 4 bases and J by 2 bases, 7 bases remained unmatched. The germline V gene has CDR1 GTSNPN and CDR2 SVGIG (reference sequence). The CDR3 nucleotides are TGTGCCTGGACGTCAGGGGGCGCGGGCAATCAGCCCCAGCATTTT. It encodes CAWTSGGAGNQPQHF. Supplemented by reference TRBV30 and TRBJ1-5, the full variable domain reads SQTIHQWPATLVQPVGSPLSLECTVEGTSNPNLYWYRQAAGRGLQLLFYSVGIGQISSEVPQNLSASRPQDRQFILSSKKLLLSDSGFYLCAWTSGGAGNQPQHFGDGTRLSIL.

The chain joins TRBV6-1 to TRBJ2-2; D remains unclear. Trimming took 6 bases from V and 2 from J, leaving 10 bases between them. CDR3 length: 14 amino acids. Per germline, CDR1 MNHNS and CDR2 SASEGT. CDR3 sequence reads: CASRRGENTGELFF. Here the CDR3 DNA reads TGTGCCAGCAGGAGAGGAGAAAACACCGGGGAGCTGTTTTTT.